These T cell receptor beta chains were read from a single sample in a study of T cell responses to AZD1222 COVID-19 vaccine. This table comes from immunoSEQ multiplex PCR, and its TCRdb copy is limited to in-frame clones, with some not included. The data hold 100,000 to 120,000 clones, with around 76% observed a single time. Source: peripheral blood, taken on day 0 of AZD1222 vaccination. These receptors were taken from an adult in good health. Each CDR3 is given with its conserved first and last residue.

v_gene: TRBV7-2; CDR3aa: CASSPGAFSQRGTDTQYF
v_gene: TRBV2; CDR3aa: CASGRLREQFF
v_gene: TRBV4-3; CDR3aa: CASSPASFGGEAFF
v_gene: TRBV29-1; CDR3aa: CSVEGDRGNTIYF
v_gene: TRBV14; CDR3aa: CASSMVSHNEQFF
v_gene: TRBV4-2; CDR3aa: CASSQDNQPQHF
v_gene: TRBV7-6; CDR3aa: CASSASGTVNSPLHF
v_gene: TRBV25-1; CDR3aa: CASSFTGGSTGELFF
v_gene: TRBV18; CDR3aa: CASSPQRSGANVLTF
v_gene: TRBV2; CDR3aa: CASSEYTGGANYGYTF
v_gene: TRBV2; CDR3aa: CASNFGGDTDTQYF
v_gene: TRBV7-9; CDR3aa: CASSAGQATPLHF
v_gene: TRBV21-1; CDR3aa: CASSKVDRGLSNQPQHF
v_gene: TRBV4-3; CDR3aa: CASSQDLGGYGYTF
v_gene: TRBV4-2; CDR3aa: CASSPAGEATNEKLFF
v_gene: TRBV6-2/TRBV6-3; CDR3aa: CASSSSPGLAGGTEISYEQYF